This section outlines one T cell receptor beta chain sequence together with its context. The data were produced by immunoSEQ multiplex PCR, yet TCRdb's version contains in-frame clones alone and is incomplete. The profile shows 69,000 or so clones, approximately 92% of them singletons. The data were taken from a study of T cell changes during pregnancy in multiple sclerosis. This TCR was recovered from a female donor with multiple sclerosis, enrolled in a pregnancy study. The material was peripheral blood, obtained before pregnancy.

CDR3 loop: CASSQGAWGTGAGANVLTF. The CDR3, as DNA: TGCGCCAGCAGCCAAGGTGCGTGGGGGACAGGGGCCGGGGCCAACGTCCTGACTTTC. This rearrangement joins TRBV4-3 to TRBJ2-6, with 10 bases lining up with TRBD1. Trimming at V came to 1 base and at J to 4 bases, leaving 10 bases not matched to a gene. This CDR3 spans 19 amino acids. Germline CDR1 LGHNA, CDR2 YSLEER.